One sample yielded the 24 T cell receptor beta chains listed below, sequenced in a study of blood T cell repertoires in COVID-19. Sequenced by immunoSEQ multiplex PCR; TCRdb stores in-frame clones only, minus some. There are around 500,000 clones in the sample; approximately 88% occur only once, and about 1.7% lies in the top ten. What was sequenced was PBMCs or T cells enriched from blood (not recorded which). The receptor set was obtained from a woman aged 35 to 49 who had recovered from COVID-19.

This chain connects TRBV29-1 to TRBJ1-1, with 9 bases identical to TRBD1. Germline lookup yields CDR1 SQVTM and CDR2 ANQGSEA. The CDR3 extends over 10 amino acids. V dropped 4 bases and J dropped 10; count of bases not matched to a gene: 1. CDR3 sequence (DNA): TGCAGCGTTGGACAGGGGGGAGCTTTCTTT. This encodes CSVGQGGAFF.

The rearrangement links TRBV12-3 or TRBV12-4 to TRBJ1-6, with a tentative D call TRBD1 (5 bases). The CDR3 totals 13 residues. Between the trimmed V and J ends, which lost 7 bases and 9 bases, there was a span of 13 bases. The DNA for the CDR3 is TGTGCCAGCAAAGGGGCGGGGGTTTCACCCCTCCACTTT. This sequence encodes CASKGAGVSPLHF.

The sample holds a few counts of this clone. The chain couples TRBV4-1 to TRBJ1-5, with unresolved D. Germline loops: CDR1 MGHRA, CDR2 YSYEKL. V was pared by 0 bases and J by 7 bases, with 13 bases between. This CDR3 is built from 15 residues. CDR3 in DNA: TGCGCCAGCAGCCAAGAGAGCGGGAGTCGGCAGCCCCAGCATTTT. Residues: CASSQESGSRQPQHF.

The chain combines TRBV28 with TRBJ2-7; 8 bases are a match to TRBD1. The CDR3 consists of 12 residues. Unmatched junction bases numbered 5, after V lost 7 bases and J lost 6 bases. From germline, CDR1 is MDHEN and CDR2 SYDVKM. The CDR3 spells CASTFTGGEQYF. In DNA form, the CDR3 reads TGTGCCAGCACCTTTACAGGGGGCGAGCAGTACTTC.

The chain joins TRBV7-9 to TRBJ2-2; TRBD2 matches 15 bases. Germline lookup yields CDR1 SEHNR and CDR2 FQNEAQ (reference sequence). This CDR3 comprises 18 residues. J was trimmed by 1 base and V by 5 bases; bases with no gene match: 5. CDR3 protein: CASSGPGLAGGNTGELFF. In DNA, the CDR3 is TGTGCCAGCAGCGGACCGGGACTAGCGGGAGGGAACACCGGGGAGCTGTTTTTT.

The rearrangement links TRBV6-2 or TRBV6-3 to TRBJ1-5; 10 nucleotides line up with TRBD1. Germline V gene sequence: CDR1 MNHEY, CDR2 SVGEGT. Trimming cost V 1 base and J 2 bases; bases outside gene matches: 2. This CDR3 is built from 16 residues. The DNA for the CDR3 is TGTGCCAGCAGTTACTGGGACAGGGGCCGCAATCAGCCCCAGCATTTT. Translation gives CASSYWDRGRNQPQHF.

The rearrangement joins TRBV6-5 to TRBJ2-7; D may be TRBD1 (5 bases). V lost 7 bases to trimming and J lost 5 bases, with 12 bases between them. Per the germline V gene, CDR1 is MNHEY and CDR2 is SVGAGI. This CDR3 is 12 amino acids long. This CDR3 reads CASKTADDEQYF. As DNA, the CDR3 is TGTGCCAGCAAGACAGCAGATGACGAGCAGTACTTC.

The V and J genes are TRBV5-1 and TRBJ2-5; TRBD1 aligns across 7 bases. The CDR3 totals 16 residues. Trimming cost V 0 bases and J 1 base; bases outside gene matches: 6. Germline V gene data show CDR1 as SGHRS and CDR2 as YFSETQ. CDR3 region: CASSLGGQSFQETQYF. The CDR3 region has the DNA TGCGCCAGCAGCTTGGGGGGACAGTCCTTCCAAGAGACCCAGTACTTC. Drawing the rest from reference TRBV5-1 and TRBJ2-5, the complete variable domain is KAGVTQTPRYLIKTRGQQVTLSCSPISGHRSVSWYQQTPGQGLQFLFEYFSETQRNKGNFPGRFSGRQFSNSRSEMNVSTLELGDSALYLCASSLGGQSFQETQYFGPGTRLLVL.

The chain recombines TRBV28 with TRBJ2-7, with TRBD1 matching over 8 bases. V lost 5 bases, J lost 4 bases, and 7 bases stayed unmatched. This CDR3 contains 14 residues. CDR1 is MDHEN and CDR2 is SYDVKM in the germline V gene. The CDR3 loop reads CASSPWDRRYEQYF. CDR3 nucleotide sequence: TGTGCCAGCAGTCCCTGGGACAGGAGGTACGAGCAGTACTTC.

The chain couples TRBV5-1 to TRBJ2-7; 9 positions agree with TRBD2. V shed 0 bases and J 4 bases; nucleotides not matched to a gene: 5. Germline V gene sequence: CDR1 SGHRS, CDR2 YFSETQ. This CDR3 has 15 residues. In DNA form, the CDR3 reads TGCGCCAGCAGCTTGGCCGGCGGGAGGGCTTACGAGCAGTACTTC. Its protein product is CASSLAGGRAYEQYF.

The rearrangement joins TRBV19 to TRBJ2-1, with TRBD2 matching 7 bases. The CDR3 is 17 amino acids. Germline trimming cut 5 bases from V and 12 bases from J; bases unmatched to any gene: 22. Germline V lookup: CDR1 LNHDA, CDR2 SQIVND (reference sequence). The CDR3 nucleotides read TGTGCCAGTAGTCCCACCTCCAGCCGGCGGGAGTCCCCCCCGCAGTTCTTC. It is translated as CASSPTSSRRESPPQFF. Combining the CDR3 with reference TRBV19 and TRBJ2-1 gives the whole variable domain DGGITQSPKYLFRKEGQNVTLSCEQNLNHDAMYWYRQDPGQGLRLIYYSQIVNDFQKGDIAEGYSVSREKKESFPLTVTSAQKNPTAFYLCASSPTSSRRESPPQFFGPGTRLTVL.

The count of this clone is one. This chain links TRBV5-5 with TRBJ2-5, with a weak D call TRBD1 (5 bases). The CDR3 is 16 amino acids. The ends were cut back, 4 bases at V and 2 bases at J, with 18 bases in the middle. The germline CDR1 and CDR2 sequences are SGHKS and YYEKEE (reference sequence). CDR3 in DNA: TGTGCCAGCAGCCCGATTAAGCAGTCAGGGCAAGAGACCCAGTACTTC. It codes for CASSPIKQSGQETQYF.

V and J are TRBV7-7 and TRBJ2-1, with 9 bases fitting TRBD2. V shed 5 bases and J 7 bases; nucleotides not matched to a gene: 27. This CDR3 has 21 amino acids. Germline values: CDR1 SSHAT, CDR2 FNYEAQ (reference sequence). The chain's CDR3 is CASSVTSGSSRDRVISNEQFF. The CDR3 bases are TGTGCCAGCAGCGTGACTAGCGGCTCATCTCGGGACAGAGTGATCAGTAATGAGCAGTTCTTC.

This clone was observed a handful of times. This sequence joins TRBV27 and TRBJ2-1; no reliable D call. Trimming shortened V by 2 bases and J by 6 bases, and 8 bases separated the two germline ends. Per the germline V gene, CDR1 is MNHEY and CDR2 is SMNVEV (reference sequence). The CDR3 is made up of 13 amino acids. CDR3 residues: CASSLPGTNEQFF. CDR3 DNA: TGTGCCAGCAGTTTACCAGGTACCAATGAGCAGTTCTTC.

This clone was recorded once. The rearrangement uses TRBV24-1 and TRBJ2-7; D is perhaps TRBD2 (6 bases). V gave up 0 bases and J gave up 3 bases, with 32 bases separating them. In germline, CDR1 is KGHDR, CDR2 SFDVKD. The CDR3 spans 22 residues. CDR3 nucleotides: TGTGCCACCAGTGATTTGGATTTCATCAGCGACGGAGGAAGAAAGGGACTCTACGAGCAGTACTTC. Its protein product is CATSDLDFISDGGRKGLYEQYF.

The V and J genes are TRBV6-5 and TRBJ1-6, with TRBD1 matching 10 bases. CDR1 and CDR2 (germline): MNHEY, SVGAGI. This CDR3 has 15 residues. V gave up 0 bases and J gave up 9 bases; unmatched junction bases: 2. CDR3 loop: CASSYSGQGTSPLHF. The CDR3 coding sequence is TGTGCCAGCAGTTACTCGGGACAGGGGACTTCACCCCTCCACTTT.

The genes are TRBV12-5 and TRBJ2-1, with TRBD2 identical over 9 bases. Germline CDR1 reads LGHNT; CDR2 reads FRNRAP. The CDR3 contains 17 residues. J gave up 4 bases and V 4 bases, and 11 bases lay outside the gene matches. The CDR3 DNA is TGTGCTAGTGGTTCCTCCCCACTAGCGGGCCTATACAATGAGCAGTTCTTC. Translating gives CASGSSPLAGLYNEQFF.

The rearrangement links TRBV29-1 to TRBJ2-1; the match to TRBD2 covers 14 bases. V was pared by 4 bases and J by 0 bases, with 5 bases of the junction left unmatched. Germline V lookup: CDR1 SQVTM, CDR2 ANQGSEA. The CDR3 totals 17 residues. CDR3 protein: CSVGGGTSGGSYNEQFF. The CDR3 region has the DNA TGCAGCGTTGGGGGTGGGACTAGCGGGGGCTCCTACAATGAGCAGTTCTTC.

This clone was seen just once. The chain has TRBV7-9 and TRBJ2-1; 7 positions agree with TRBD1. The length of the CDR3 is 15 residues. After removal of 3 bases from V and 2 bases from J, the junction contained 4 bases not matched to a gene. The germline gives CDR1 SEHNR, CDR2 FQNEAQ (reference sequence). CDR3 sequence reads: CASSFGTDPYNEQFF. In DNA form, the CDR3 reads TGTGCCAGCAGCTTTGGGACAGATCCCTACAATGAGCAGTTCTTC.

The chain carries TRBV29-1 and TRBJ1-2; D remains ambiguous. The CDR3 covers 10 residues. V lost 2 bases and J lost 6, with 4 bases in between. CDR1 SQVTM and CDR2 ANQGSEA come from the germline V gene. CDR3 bases: TGCAGCGTTGAACAGGATGGCTACACCTTC. It translates to CSVEQDGYTF.

The chain uses TRBV19 and TRBJ2-3; 10 positions match TRBD1. This CDR3 is built from 17 residues. CDR1 is LNHDA and CDR2 is SQIVND in the germline V gene (reference sequence). V lost 5 bases to trimming and J lost 4 bases; unmatched junction nucleotides: 12. CDR3 amino acids: CASSPIVGQGIADTQYF. CDR3 nucleotide sequence: TGTGCCAGTAGTCCCATCGTGGGACAGGGGATTGCAGATACGCAGTATTTT. Using reference TRBV19 and TRBJ2-3 for the parts outside the CDR3, the full variable domain is DGGITQSPKYLFRKEGQNVTLSCEQNLNHDAMYWYRQDPGQGLRLIYYSQIVNDFQKGDIAEGYSVSREKKESFPLTVTSAQKNPTAFYLCASSPIVGQGIADTQYFGPGTRLTVL.

V gene TRBV4-2 combines with J gene TRBJ2-7; possibly TRBD1 for D (6 bases). In germline, CDR1 is LGHNA, CDR2 YNFKEQ. The CDR3 sequence is 15 residues long. Trimming shortened V by 0 bases and J by 7 bases, and 16 bases separated the two germline ends. For the CDR3, the DNA is TGTGCCAGCAGCCAAGATGTGAGGGGGAAAGGGGAGCAGTACTTC. This codes for CASSQDVRGKGEQYF.

This clone has a handful of counts. The chain couples TRBV27 to TRBJ1-2; D is ambiguous. In germline, CDR1 is MNHEY, CDR2 SMNVEV (reference sequence). V gave up 10 bases and J gave up 8 bases, with 8 bases separating them. The length of the CDR3 is 9 residues. The CDR3 here is CAKNRGYTF. Here the CDR3 DNA reads TGTGCCAAAAATCGGGGCTACACCTTC.

This chain links TRBV27 with TRBJ2-7, with 9 nucleotides matching TRBD1. Per germline, CDR1 MNHEY and CDR2 SMNVEV (reference sequence). After removal of 3 bases from V and 4 bases from J, the junction contained 10 bases not matched to a gene. This CDR3 has 16 residues. The DNA for the CDR3 is TGTGCCAGCAGTTTTCGAGGGACAGGGTCATATTACGAGCAGTACTTC. This sequence encodes CASSFRGTGSYYEQYF.